The clone carrying this T cell receptor beta chain came up a few times. This entry is derived from a study of blood T cell repertoires in COVID-19. This table comes from immunoSEQ multiplex PCR, and its TCRdb copy is limited to in-frame clones, with some not included. This table holds under 250,000 clones, roughly 85% found once. Unmatched junction bases numbered 16, after V lost 7 bases and J lost 7 bases. Germline V gene lookup returns CDR1 SGHDN and CDR2 FVKESK. The CDR3 is 16 residues long. Sequencing was done on a sample of PBMCs or T cells enriched from blood (not recorded which). This sequence originates from a woman aged 50 to 60 with acute COVID-19. This sequence joins TRBV14 and TRBJ1-3, with 7 bases fitting TRBD1. In nucleotides, the CDR3 is TGTGCCAGCACCCCTATTCGACAGGGTGCGACGAACACCATATATTTT. This sequence encodes CASTPIRQGATNTIYF.